Shown below are 5 T cell receptor beta chains from a single sample sequenced in a study of OX40 agonist ivuxolimab in advanced cancers. The protocol was immunoSEQ multiplex PCR, while the TCRdb copy is restricted to in-frame clones and leaves out a portion. The sample comprises tens of thousands of clones, around 88% of which are singletons, and approximately 0.51% rests with the top ten. Material: CD4+ or CD8+ T cells sorted from blood, obtained in a trial of the OX40 agonist ivuxolimab. The receptors stem from an adult with an advanced solid tumor such as melanoma, head and neck, liver or kidney cancer.

This clone was detected only once. The V and J genes are TRBV11-2 and TRBJ2-1, with TRBD1 as a possible D gene (5 bases). From germline, CDR1 is SGHAT and CDR2 FQNNGV. The CDR3 runs 15 residues. Trimming left V 3 bases short and J 3 bases short, with 12 bases between. In nucleotides, the CDR3 is TGTGCCAGCAGCTTTTCCGGACACAACTACAATGAGCAGTTCTTC. This codes for CASSFSGHNYNEQFF.

The chain is built from TRBV28 and TRBJ1-6; 9 bases fit TRBD1. The CDR3 loop spans 15 amino acids. Germline assignment: CDR1 MDHEN and CDR2 SYDVKM. The V gene end was trimmed by 6 bases and the J gene end by 5 bases; junction bases not matched to a gene: 5. The CDR3 DNA sequence: TGTGCCAGCAGGAAGAGGGACAGGGATAATTCACCCCTCCACTTT. Translated: CASRKRDRDNSPLHF.

The rearrangement links TRBV18 to TRBJ1-1; 8 bases line up with TRBD1. The CDR3 loop spans 17 amino acids. With 4 bases clipped from V and 2 bases from J, the junction kept 12 bases outside the gene matches. CDR1 is KGHSH and CDR2 is LQKENI in the germline V gene. The CDR3 DNA reads TGTGCCAGCTCACAACGCCCCCAGGGGGCGCGAAACACTGAAGCTTTCTTT. Translating gives CASSQRPQGARNTEAFF.

Remarks on this clone: This likely comes from a read error, as the CDR3 has no conserved phenylalanine or tryptophan at its end. V and J are TRBV9 and TRBJ1-6; D is undetermined. V was pared by 4 bases and J by 10 bases, with 15 bases between. CDR3 length: 14 residues. Germline CDR1 and CDR2: SGDLS and YYNGEE. The CDR3 loop is CASSSRTGCSPLHL. CDR3 sequence (DNA): TGTGCCAGCAGCTCCAGGACCGGGTGCTCACCCCTCCACCTT.

The chain has TRBV9 and TRBJ2-5; no clear D. Germline V lookup: CDR1 SGDLS, CDR2 YYNGEE. The CDR3 totals 13 residues. V was shortened by 0 bases and J by 2 bases, with 5 bases between the two germline ends. CDR3 loop: CASSVDLQETQYF. The CDR3 bases are TGTGCCAGCAGCGTAGATCTACAAGAGACCCAGTACTTC.